This paragraph covers one T cell receptor (beta chain) sequence. Its antigen specificity is not known. Per-base qualities were not stored, and no clone one base away is much larger. V drops 4 bases and J drops 3 bases, leaving 16 bases in between. The CDR3 holds 15 amino acids from the cysteine to the phenylalanine. Of the read, only the CDR3 DNA is kept; its 45 bases are in frame from base 1. CDR1 ENHRY and CDR2 SYGVKD were looked up in the germline V gene. The sample is drawn from a study of blood T cell repertoires in COVID-19 (dated by TCRdb to the early 2020s). Regarding the study in general: Samples covering the acute and convalescent phases of COVID-19 were provided by collaborators in the United States, Italy and Spain. The prospective study material was composed of cDNA or gDNA derived from T cells, B-cell-depleted T cells, or PBMCs. Deeply sampled blood TCRbeta repertoires from subjects exposed to, actively infected with, or recovered from COVID-19 were included in the dataset. The repertoires were made available in a free public database intended to serve as a resource for research on the immune response to SARS-CoV-2. Samples came from the ongoing ImmuneRACE study (first 160 participants) plus 1,254 subjects from 6 global collaborators. A de-identified subject ID, COVID-19 status, age in years and sex were almost always included in the sample metadata. Where available, HLA class I and class II types were obtained from metadata supplied by the sample provider rather than from assay-based typing. The paper as a whole reports these results and caveats: Clinical and demographic metadata were provided uncurated, with the amount varying by source and participant.

TCRbeta CDR3 regions were amplified from genomic DNA by means of the immunoSEQ Assay, a bias-controlled multiplex PCR. Concerning the study's data processing: Nucleated cell counts per sample were estimated from amplification of reference gene primers within the assay. To quantify the absolute abundance of each unique TCRbeta CDR3 rearrangement, sequence reads were collapsed and filtered. Productive Simpson clonality was computed per sample as the square root of Simpson's diversity index over productive rearrangements. In its TCRdb copy, this immuneACCESS table keeps in-frame sequences only and misses some clones. Where compared with another copy, unresolved V genes explain less than half of these, and the others have no known cause. V, J and clone size reflect that table, while D and trimming were determined from the DNA. Across this sample there are tens of thousands of clones, with roughly 80% seen only once. The ten top clones hold 16% of the sample.

Whole blood was collected in K2EDTA tubes by collaborating institutions according to the institutions' own protocols. For TCRbeta analysis, collaborators shipped samples as frozen whole blood, isolated PBMCs, or DNA extracted from either of those sample types. This TCR was sampled from a man aged 65 to 85 with acute or convalescent COVID-19. Sequencing was carried out using peripheral blood. The chain is assembled from TRBV10-3 and TRBJ2-7; the D gene identity is not certain. This receptor carries the CDR3 CAISVQDKRVYEQYF. The DNA sequence is given as TGTGCCATCAGTGTCCAGGATAAACGAGTCTACGAGCAGTACTTC.